Below, 23 T cell receptor beta chains from the same sample are listed, as sequenced in a study of T cells after yellow fever vaccination. MiXCR was run by TCRdb on the 5' RACE reads, yielding one entry per CDR3 protein. The data contain 250,000 or so distinct CDR3 sequences, less than 9% of them singletons. This material consisted of CD4+ T cells sorted from PBMCs, taken 15 days after the yellow fever booster vaccination. These receptor sequences come from a man aged 25 to 45 who received the YFV17D yellow fever vaccine.

This clonotype was seen at least ten times. This chain connects TRBV29-1 to TRBJ2-5; D is perhaps TRBD1 or TRBD2 (5 bases each). The CDR3 runs to 14 residues. V was shortened by 6 bases and J by 1 base, with 15 bases between the two germline ends. The germline CDR1 and CDR2 sequences are SQVTM and ANQGSEA. The CDR3 sequence is CSVRDGRVQETQYF. The CDR3 bases are TGCAGCGTACGGGACGGAAGGGTCCAAGAGACCCAGTACTTC.

This clonotype was detected a few times. The V and J genes are TRBV20-1 and TRBJ2-7; D gene uncertain. The V gene lost 2 bases and the J gene lost 0 bases, with 8 bases spanning the gap. The germline gives CDR1 DFQATT, CDR2 SNEGSKA (reference sequence). This CDR3 contains 13 residues. The CDR3 DNA follows: TGCAGTGCTAGAAGTGGGCCCTCCTACGAGCAGTACTTC. It codes for CSARSGPSYEQYF.

The CDR3 DNA is TGTGCCAGCAGTGAAATGAGACAGTTGACCGGGGAGCTGTTTTTT. It yields the protein CASSEMRQLTGELFF. The chain links TRBV25-1 to TRBJ2-2, with D perhaps TRBD1 (5 bases). This CDR3 has 15 residues. Trimming removed 2 bases from V and 5 bases from J, with 12 bases in between. The germline CDR1 and CDR2 sequences are MGHDK and SYGVNS.

The table lists this clonotype with a few counts. The rearrangement uses TRBV28 and TRBJ2-7; TRBD2 aligns across 15 bases. This CDR3 comprises 20 residues. Trimming removed 7 bases from V and 6 bases from J; junction bases left unmatched: 22. Germline CDR1 and CDR2: MDHEN and SYDVKM. The DNA of the CDR3 is TGTGCCAGCACCCAAATGGTGGGACTAGCGGGAGGAGGGCCCCTTGGCGAGCAGTACTTC. This sequence encodes CASTQMVGLAGGGPLGEQYF.

The chain carries TRBV24-1 and TRBJ2-1; D may be TRBD2 (6 bases). V lost 3 bases and J lost 9, with 20 bases in between. Per germline, CDR1 KGHDR and CDR2 SFDVKD. The CDR3 contains 16 residues. The CDR3 protein is CATSDAPGLPLGEQFF. The CDR3 region has the DNA TGTGCCACCAGTGATGCTCCGGGACTCCCGCTCGGTGAGCAGTTCTTC.

V usage is TRBV10-1 and J usage is TRBJ2-4; TRBD1 aligns across 10 bases. CDR1 and CDR2 (germline): WNHNN, SYGVQD (reference sequence). The CDR3 totals 13 residues. The junction had 2 bases not matched to a gene; V was cut back by 7 bases and J by 5 bases. CDR3 protein: CASKGTGENIQYF. As DNA, the CDR3 is TGCGCCAGCAAGGGGACAGGGGAAAACATTCAGTACTTC.

This clonotype was seen repeatedly, ten times or more. V gene TRBV10-3 combines with J gene TRBJ2-5; tentative D call: TRBD1 (5 bases). V dropped 0 bases and J dropped 7 bases, with 6 bases sitting between them. The germline V gene has CDR1 ENHRY and CDR2 SYGVKD. The CDR3 totals 12 residues. CDR3 coding DNA: TGTGCCATCAGTGAGTCGCAGGGGACCCAGTACTTC. Protein sequence: CAISESQGTQYF.

This clonotype appeared a few times. V usage is TRBV9 and J usage is TRBJ2-1, with D perhaps TRBD2 (5 bases). Germline CDR1 SGDLS, CDR2 YYNGEE. V was cut by 2 bases and J by 8 bases, with 14 bases left in between. The CDR3 consists of 14 residues. DNA for the CDR3: TGTGCCAGCAGCGTTGGACTCGGGCGCGATGAGCAGTTCTTC. Protein: CASSVGLGRDEQFF.

This clonotype was detected ten times or more. CDR3 sequence (DNA): TGTGCCAGCACCCCGAGACGTAACACCATATATTTT. Its translation: CASTPRRNTIYF. This chain connects TRBV12-3 or TRBV12-4 to TRBJ1-3; D unresolved. The V end lost 7 bases, the J end lost 7 bases, and 11 bases lay between the germline ends. This CDR3 region has 12 residues.

The sample holds many counts of this clonotype. The V gene is TRBV4-3, the J gene TRBJ2-3, with unresolved D. This CDR3 spans 14 amino acids. Looked up from germline, CDR1 is LGHNA and CDR2 is YSLEER. V gave up 1 base and J gave up 3 bases, with 8 bases separating them. The CDR3 nucleotides read TGCGCCAGCAGCCAAGTGAGTTTGACAGATACGCAGTATTTT. This sequence encodes CASSQVSLTDTQYF.

This chain uses TRBV7-9 with TRBJ2-7, with D perhaps TRBD2 (6 bases). Germline V gene lookup returns CDR1 SEHNR and CDR2 FQNEAQ (reference sequence). The length of the CDR3 is 16 residues. V was trimmed by 1 base and J by 6 bases, leaving 19 bases between them. CDR3 region: CASSLDIRPRGGEQYF. The DNA of the CDR3 is TGTGCCAGCAGCTTAGATATCCGACCGCGGGGCGGCGAGCAGTACTTC.

This clonotype showed up many times. The chain links TRBV20-1 to TRBJ2-1; D remains ambiguous. The CDR3 runs 11 residues. Trimming removed 0 bases from V and 5 bases from J, with 2 bases in between. Looked up from germline, CDR1 is DFQATT and CDR2 is SNEGSKA (reference sequence). The CDR3 is CSARENNEQFF. The DNA of the CDR3 is TGCAGTGCTAGAGAGAACAATGAGCAGTTCTTC.

This clonotype was seen at least ten times. The genes are TRBV14 and TRBJ2-7; D is ambiguous. The germline CDR1 and CDR2 sequences are SGHDN and FVKESK. This CDR3 comprises 14 residues. The V end was cut by 0 bases, the J end by 2 bases, with 8 bases between. The CDR3 loop reads CASSQDIQAYEQYF. CDR3 sequence (DNA): TGTGCCAGCAGCCAAGATATCCAGGCCTACGAGCAGTACTTC. Based on the CDR3 plus reference TRBV14 and TRBJ2-7, the full variable domain is EAGVTQFPSHSVIEKGQTVTLRCDPISGHDNLYWYRRVMGKEIKFLLHFVKESKQDESGMPNNRFLAERTGGTYSTLKVQPAELEDSGVYFCASSQDIQAYEQYFGPGTRLTVT.

This clonotype was seen a handful of times. The chain uses TRBV20-1 and TRBJ2-7, with D tentatively TRBD2 (6 bases). CDR1 is DFQATT and CDR2 is SNEGSKA in the germline V gene (reference sequence). The germline V and J ends were trimmed by 6 bases and 6 bases, with 15 bases remaining between them. This CDR3 spans 12 amino acids. CDR3 sequence reads: CSAAEGPGEQYF. In DNA, the CDR3 is TGCAGTGCCGCGGAGGGGCCGGGCGAGCAGTACTTC.

This clonotype showed up just a few times. CDR3 amino acids: CASRSPKFGTDTQYF. The CDR3 DNA sequence: TGTGCCAGTAGATCCCCCAAGTTCGGCACAGATACGCAGTATTTT. The chain uses TRBV19 and TRBJ2-3; D is uncertain. This CDR3 contains 15 residues. Trimming removed 6 bases from V and 1 base from J, with 14 bases in between. CDR1 and CDR2 from the germline V gene are LNHDA and SQIVND (reference sequence).

This clonotype appeared many times. V and J are TRBV12-3 or TRBV12-4 and TRBJ2-7; D gene ambiguous. CDR3 size: 14 residues. Trimming cost V 8 bases and J 7 bases, with 21 bases left between them. The chain's CDR3 is CASRWDGTATEQYF. As DNA, the CDR3 is TGTGCCAGCCGCTGGGATGGAACGGCTACGGAGCAGTACTTC.

The chain couples TRBV5-4 to TRBJ2-1; the D gene could be TRBD1 or TRBD2 (5 bases each). Germline-derived CDR1 and CDR2 are SGHNT and YYREEE (reference sequence). The CDR3 runs to 14 residues. Trimming took off 4 bases at V and 7 bases at J, with 15 bases between the two ends. The CDR3 region has the DNA TGTGCCAGCAGCATTACCGGGGCCGGGAATGAGCAGTTCTTC. Translation: CASSITGAGNEQFF.

This clonotype has ten or more counts. This rearrangement joins TRBV5-1 to TRBJ2-2; 9 nucleotides agree with TRBD1. This CDR3 has 17 amino acids. Trimming took 0 bases from V and 1 from J; bases not matched to a gene: 4. Germline V gene sequence: CDR1 SGHRS, CDR2 YFSETQ. CDR3 residues: CASSLAGQGRNTGELFF. The CDR3 region has the DNA TGCGCCAGCAGCTTGGCGGGACAGGGAAGGAACACCGGGGAGCTGTTTTTT.

The chain has TRBV28 and TRBJ2-5, with D possibly called TRBD1 or TRBD2 (5 bases each). CDR1 and CDR2 from the germline V gene are MDHEN and SYDVKM. The V gene lost 6 bases and the J gene lost 5 bases, with 16 bases spanning the gap. The CDR3 extends over 14 amino acids. The CDR3 protein is CASRGPGTTETQYF. DNA of the CDR3: TGTGCCAGCAGGGGCCCAGGGACCACGGAGACCCAGTACTTC.

The chain recombines TRBV5-1 with TRBJ1-6; D might be TRBD1 (6 bases). The V end lost 0 bases, the J end lost 6 bases, and 16 bases lay between the germline ends. Germline-derived CDR1 and CDR2 are SGHRS and YFSETQ. The CDR3 runs to 17 residues. CDR3 region: CASSLVSGGNLNSPLHF. DNA for the CDR3: TGCGCCAGCAGCTTGGTTTCCGGGGGCAACCTTAATTCACCCCTCCACTTT.

In its sample, this clonotype was seen many times. The CDR3 coding sequence is TGTGCCAGCACTAGGGCAGGGGGCCTCAATCAGCCCCAGCATTTT. Encoded protein: CASTRAGGLNQPQHF. This chain links TRBV12-3 or TRBV12-4 with TRBJ1-5, with 8 bases that match TRBD1. This CDR3 is built from 15 residues. The V and J ends lost 7 bases and 3 bases, in that order; junction bases with no gene match: 8.

The sample holds a few counts of this clonotype. The chain recombines TRBV23-1 with TRBJ2-1; D is unclear. TRBV23-1 is reported as an ORF; its role is uncertain. The germline V and J ends were trimmed by 0 bases and 1 base, with 13 bases remaining between them. This CDR3 region has 17 residues. CDR3 residues: CASSQSKGTQSYNEQFF. The CDR3 DNA sequence: TGCGCCAGCAGTCAATCGAAGGGAACTCAGTCCTACAATGAGCAGTTCTTC.

In this sample, this clonotype turned up many times. This rearrangement joins TRBV25-1 to TRBJ2-2; D possibly corresponds to TRBD2 (5 bases). This CDR3 contains 16 residues. The germline gives CDR1 MGHDK, CDR2 SYGVNS. Trimming stripped 0 bases from V and 6 bases from J, with 14 bases between. The CDR3 reads CASSEYASGKSGELFF. DNA of the CDR3: TGTGCCAGCAGTGAATATGCCTCGGGGAAATCCGGGGAGCTGTTTTTT.